Below, 18 T cell receptor beta chains from the same sample are listed, as sequenced in a study of cytomegalovirus exposure and HLA in healthy donors. Vbeta (60) and Jbeta (13) primers were used in the PCR. Only in-frame clones appear in the TCRdb table, and some are missing; sequencing was by immunoSEQ multiplex PCR. Here the sample spans some 110,000 clones, roughly 72% being singletons. The material sequenced was PBMCs. Receptor source: a woman between 18 and 29 years old in good health and CMV-seropositive.

This chain connects TRBV7-9 to TRBJ2-7; 14 positions agree with TRBD2. The CDR3 sequence is 18 residues long. Losses at the gene ends were 3 bases for V and 3 bases for J; bases not matched to a gene: 10. CDR1 SEHNR and CDR2 FQNEAQ come from the germline V gene (reference sequence). Here the CDR3 DNA reads TGTGCCAGCAGCTTGGATGGGACTAGCGGGAGAGTCAGCTACGAGCAGTACTTC. Translation: CASSLDGTSGRVSYEQYF.

Turning to this clone: The junction shows a germline mismatch at one end, possibly a read error. The rearrangement links TRBV25-1 to TRBJ1-6; 7 bases map to TRBD1. Germline loops: CDR1 MGHDK, CDR2 SYGVNS. This CDR3 contains 14 residues. The DNA of the CDR3 is TGTGCCAGCAGTGGGACAGGCACCCATTCGCCCTATTTTTTT. Translating gives CASSGTGTHSPYFF.

The J gene is TRBJ2-3, the V gene TRBV12-1; the table names TRBD2, a call not compared with the DNA. TRBV12-1 is classified as a pseudogene. The CDR3 has 19 residues. In DNA form, the CDR3 reads TGTGCCAGCACCCATAGCCCTTGGACTAGCGGGAGGCCCACAGATACGCAGTATTTT. Translated: CASTHSPWTSGRPTDTQYF.

The genes are TRBV11-2 and TRBJ1-4; D possibly corresponds to TRBD1 (6 bases). The ends were cut back, 0 bases at V and 7 bases at J, with 18 bases in the middle. This CDR3 region has 17 residues. Germline V gene data show CDR1 as SGHAT and CDR2 as FQNNGV. CDR3 sequence reads: CASSLDRGGLLAEKLFF. CDR3 bases: TGTGCCAGCAGCTTAGATCGTGGGGGCTTGCTTGCTGAAAAACTGTTTTTT.

CDR3 sequence: CASSSGLAGAAETQYF. Written as DNA, the CDR3 is TGTGCCAGCTCCTCGGGACTAGCGGGAGCGGCAGAGACCCAGTACTTC. The rearrangement links TRBV9 to TRBJ2-5, with 14 bases that match TRBD2. Germline V gives CDR1 SGDLS, CDR2 YYNGEE. J gave up 4 bases and V 7 bases, and 9 bases lay outside the gene matches. CDR3 length: 16 amino acids.

The chain links TRBV28 to TRBJ2-5; D call uncertain. The CDR3 length is 15 residues. V was shortened by 6 bases and J by 4 bases, with 18 bases between the two germline ends. Germline CDR1 MDHEN, CDR2 SYDVKM. CDR3 in amino acids: CASSRRQAQGETQYF. In nucleotides, the CDR3 is TGTGCCAGCAGCCGGCGACAAGCCCAAGGAGAGACCCAGTACTTC.

The V and J genes are TRBV11-2 and TRBJ2-5, with D unresolved. Looked up from germline, CDR1 is SGHAT and CDR2 is FQNNGV. The CDR3 is made up of 13 amino acids. The V and J ends lost 1 base and 2 bases respectively, with 5 bases between them. CDR3 nucleotides: TGTGCCAGCAGCTTAGGCCAGCAAGAGACCCAGTACTTC. As protein: CASSLGQQETQYF.

The CDR3 reads CSARLAEVQYF. CDR3 DNA: TGCAGTGCACGACTAGCGGAGGTGCAGTACTTC. The V gene is TRBV20-1, the J gene TRBJ2-7, with 9 bases that match TRBD2. This CDR3 spans 11 amino acids. With 6 bases clipped from V and 9 bases from J, the junction kept 6 bases outside the gene matches. CDR1 and CDR2 (germline): DFQATT, SNEGSKA (reference sequence).

The chain is built from TRBV7-3 and TRBJ2-3; 8 bases line up with TRBD1. The V gene's germline CDR1 is SGHTA and CDR2 FQGTGA. The CDR3 has 15 amino acids. The trim removed 5 bases at V and 1 base at J, leaving 5 bases unmatched. CDR3 protein: CASSPGGGRTDTQYF. The DNA for the CDR3 is TGTGCCAGCAGCCCAGGGGGCGGCCGCACAGATACGCAGTATTTT. Supplemented by reference TRBV7-3 and TRBJ2-3, the full variable domain reads GAGVSQTPSNKVTEKGKYVELRCDPISGHTALYWYRQSLGQGPEFLIYFQGTGAADDSGLPNDRFFAVRPEGSVSTLKIQRTERGDSAVYLCASSPGGGRTDTQYFGPGTRLTVL.

In DNA, the CDR3 is TGTGCCAGCTCACGAACAGGGGGCTTGACTAATGAAAAACTGTTTTTT. Its protein product is CASSRTGGLTNEKLFF. This chain joins TRBV18 and TRBJ1-4; 9 bases are a match to TRBD1. With 4 bases clipped from V and 2 bases from J, the junction kept 5 bases outside the gene matches. CDR1 KGHSH and CDR2 LQKENI come from the germline V gene. CDR3 size: 16 residues.

This clone was counted only a few times. V is TRBV7-3 and J is TRBJ2-1; TRBD2 aligns across 9 bases. Looked up from germline, CDR1 is SGHTA and CDR2 is FQGTGA. V shed 5 bases and J 5 bases; nucleotides not matched to a gene: 7. The CDR3 extends over 15 amino acids. The CDR3 loop reads CASSPTGTSNNEQFF. CDR3 sequence (DNA): TGTGCCAGCAGCCCCACGGGGACTAGCAACAATGAGCAGTTCTTC.

V is TRBV13 and J is TRBJ2-3; 7 bases align to TRBD2. The CDR3 extends over 18 amino acids. Germline CDR1 PRHDT, CDR2 FYEKMQ (reference sequence). Unmatched junction bases numbered 16, after V lost 5 bases and J lost 2 bases. The CDR3 region has the DNA TGTGCCAGCAGCCCAAAAGACCCCCAGCGGGGCCACACAGATACGCAGTATTTT. Translation: CASSPKDPQRGHTDTQYF.

The chain recombines TRBV5-1 with TRBJ2-3; D gene uncertain. Deletions cut 0 bases from V and 2 bases from J, with 7 bases between. The CDR3 sequence is 14 residues long. Germline V gene data show CDR1 as SGHRS and CDR2 as YFSETQ. Here the CDR3 reads CASSLGLDTDTQYF. The CDR3 region has the DNA TGCGCCAGCAGCTTGGGGCTAGACACAGATACGCAGTATTTT.

On this clone itself: Within the sample, other DNA sequences also encode this same CDR3. The J gene is TRBJ1-5, the V gene TRBV15; D uncertain. The CDR3 is 14 residues long. CDR1 is LNHNV and CDR2 is YYDKDF in the germline V gene (reference sequence). Trimming cost V 0 bases and J 5 bases, with 8 bases left between them. The CDR3 loop reads CATSRDRGYQPQHF. The DNA of the CDR3 is TGTGCCACCAGCAGAGATCGGGGATATCAGCCCCAGCATTTT. The full variable domain, with the rest looked up from reference TRBV15 and TRBJ1-5, is DAMVIQNPRYQVTQFGKPVTLSCSQTLNHNVMYWYQQKSSQAPKLLFHYYDKDFNNEADTPDNFQSRRPNTSFCFLDIRSPGLGDTAMYLCATSRDRGYQPQHFGDGTRLSIL.

The rearrangement joins TRBV4-1 to TRBJ2-7; the D is unclear. V was clipped by 6 bases and J by 6 bases, with 18 bases between them. CDR3 length equals 14 residues. Germline V gene data show CDR1 as MGHRA and CDR2 as YSYEKL. This CDR3 is CASRLSEISGEQYF. CDR3 nucleotide sequence: TGCGCCAGCAGACTCTCGGAAATCTCGGGCGAGCAGTACTTC.

The chain combines TRBV30 with TRBJ2-2, with 8 bases identical to TRBD1. From germline, CDR1 is GTSNPN and CDR2 SVGIG (reference sequence). There are 13 residues in the CDR3. Unmatched junction bases numbered 4, after V lost 3 bases and J lost 7 bases. Written as DNA, the CDR3 is TGTGCCTGGAGCCTGACAGGGGACGGGGAGCTGTTTTTT. Its protein product is CAWSLTGDGELFF.

V gene TRBV7-2 combines with J gene TRBJ2-2; 9 positions match TRBD2. Trimming took 1 base from V and 4 from J; bases not matched to a gene: 7. Germline values: CDR1 SGHTA, CDR2 FQGNSA. The length of the CDR3 is 17 residues. CDR3 coding DNA: TGTGCCAGCAGCTTAGGAGCAGCGGGAGGTACCACCGGGGAGCTGTTTTTT. Protein: CASSLGAAGGTTGELFF. The full variable domain, its missing parts supplied by reference TRBV7-2 and TRBJ2-2, is GAGVSQSPSNKVTEKGKDVELRCDPISGHTALYWYRQSLGQGLEFLIYFQGNSAPDKSGLPSDRFSAERTGGSVSTLTIQRTQQEDSAVYLCASSLGAAGGTTGELFFGEGSRLTVL.

DNA of the CDR3: TGTGCCAGCAGTGAAAAAGGGACAGGGAGAGATACGCAGTATTTT. Translating gives CASSEKGTGRDTQYF. This chain joins TRBV25-1 and TRBJ2-3; TRBD1 agrees at 9 bases. The CDR3 sequence is 15 residues long. CDR1 is MGHDK and CDR2 is SYGVNS in the germline V gene. Trimming took 2 bases from V and 5 from J; bases not matched to a gene: 5.